Listed below are T cell receptor beta chains from one sample, sequenced in a study of blood T cell repertoires in COVID-19. Measured with immunoSEQ multiplex PCR; TCRdb has only the in-frame clones, and not every one. The table includes 350,000 to 450,000 clones, nearly 90% detected once. The specimen sequenced was PBMCs or T cells enriched from blood (not recorded which). Receptor source: a woman aged 25 to 39 who had recovered from COVID-19. Both conserved end residues are part of each CDR3. D genes are given only for firm matches. Rows give clone size only sometimes, using once, few, many, or a class for an expanded clone.

size	D	V	J	DNA	CDR3
.	.	TRBV18	TRBJ1-1	TGTGCCAGCTCATTTCAGGTGAACACTGAAGCTTTCTTT	CASSFQVNTEAFF
.	TRBD1	TRBV2	TRBJ1-1	TGTGCCAGCACGTTGGACAGGCAAAAGGGTACTGAAGCTTTCTTT	CASTLDRQKGTEAFF
.	.	TRBV14	TRBJ2-3	TGTGCCAGCAGCCAATGGAGAGATACGCAGTATTTT	CASSQWRDTQYF
.	.	TRBV28	TRBJ2-7	TGTGCCAGCTCTATAGCGACCTACGAGCAGTACTTC	CASSIATYEQYF
.	.	TRBV4-2	TRBJ2-7	TGTGCCAGCAGCCAAATGAGCTTGTCCTACGAGCAGTACTTC	CASSQMSLSYEQYF
.	TRBD2	TRBV18	TRBJ2-1	TGTGCCAGCTCACCTCTAGCGGAGATGCAGTTCTTC	CASSPLAEMQFF
.	.	TRBV5-6	TRBJ2-7	TGTGCCAGCAGCTGGCAGGGAAGCTACGAGCAGTACTTC	CASSWQGSYEQYF
.	.	TRBV30	TRBJ1-2	TGTGCCTGGAGTACCCCACAGGCTCCCTACCATGACTTCACCTTC	CAWSTPQAPYHDFTF
.	.	TRBV18	TRBJ1-1	TGTGCCAGCTCCCCGGGGCGGGAAGGCGCTGAAGCTTTCTTT	CASSPGREGAEAFF
.	TRBD2	TRBV5-1	TRBJ2-1	TGCGCCAGCGAAGCGGGGGGAACTACATTCGATGAGCAGTTCTTC	CASEAGGTTFDEQFF
.	.	TRBV30	TRBJ2-1	TGTGCCTGGAGTGTACGGGAGTGGTTGGGCGATGAGCAGTTCTTC	CAWSVREWLGDEQFF
.	TRBD1	TRBV7-6	TRBJ2-3	TGTGCCAGCAGCTACCGGGACAGGGCCACAGATACGCAGTATTTT	CASSYRDRATDTQYF
.	.	TRBV30	TRBJ1-5	TGTGCCTGGAGTGGGGCAGGGCTCCAGCCCCAGCATTTT	CAWSGAGLQPQHF
.	TRBD1	TRBV4-1	TRBJ2-2	TGCGCCAGCAGCCAGGACAGGGTGAACACCGGGGAGCTGTTTTTT	CASSQDRVNTGELFF
.	TRBD1	TRBV7-2	TRBJ1-5	TGTGCCAGCAGTAAGGACAGGGACCAGCCCCAGCATTTT	CASSKDRDQPQHF
.	.	TRBV7-8	TRBJ2-7	TGTGCCAGCAGCTTAAGCACAGGGACCCTTTACGAGCAGTACTTC	CASSLSTGTLYEQYF
.	.	TRBV6-1	TRBJ2-7	TGTGCCAGCAGTGAAACTCTCTACGAGCAGTACTTC	CASSETLYEQYF
.	.	TRBV9	TRBJ1-6	TGTGCCAGCAGCGAACATCCCTCCTATAATTCACCCCTCCACTTT	CASSEHPSYNSPLHF
.	TRBD2	TRBV5-1	TRBJ2-3	TGCGCCAGCAGCCCCGGGACTAGCAACCCCACAGATACGCAGTATTTT	CASSPGTSNPTDTQYF
.	TRBD1	TRBV28	TRBJ1-5	TGTGCCAGCGACAGGGCTGTCCAGAATCAGCCCCAGCATTTT	CASDRAVQNQPQHF
.	.	TRBV11-3	TRBJ2-5	TGTGCCAGCAGCTTACGGTCCCCGCAGGGCCAAGAGACCCAGTACTTC	CASSLRSPQGQETQYF
.	TRBD1	TRBV6-5	TRBJ1-1	TGTGCCAGCAGCAGAACAGGGGGCGAAGCTTTCTTT	CASSRTGGEAFF
.	.	TRBV6-1	TRBJ2-3	TGTGCCAGCAGTGAAAGGGGTCTAGCGGATACGCAGTATTTT	CASSERGLADTQYF
.	TRBD1	TRBV19	TRBJ1-5	TGTGCCAGTAGTCTGCGACAGGGGGCCCTCAATCAGCCCCAGCATTTT	CASSLRQGALNQPQHF
.	.	TRBV4-1	TRBJ1-5	TGCGCCAGCAGCCTCGAGGACAGCTACAATCAGCCCCAGCATTTT	CASSLEDSYNQPQHF
.	.	TRBV12-3/TRBV12-4	TRBJ2-1	TGTGCCAGCAGTTTTGGCAGGGTGAATGAGCAGTTCTTC	CASSFGRVNEQFF
.	.	TRBV30	TRBJ1-3	TGTGCCTGGAGTCGGGGGACTGGAAACACCATATATTTT	CAWSRGTGNTIYF
.	.	TRBV9	TRBJ1-6	TGTGCCAGCAGCGTAGGACCAGCGAGCTCCTATAATTCACCCCTCCACTTT	CASSVGPASSYNSPLHF
.	.	TRBV28	TRBJ1-1	TGTGCCAGCAGTATCTGGACAGTTAATTTGAACACTGAAGCTTTCTTT	CASSIWTVNLNTEAFF
.	.	TRBV6-5	TRBJ1-1	TGTGCCAGTTTGAGGAACACTGAAGCTTTCTTT	CASLRNTEAFF
.	.	TRBV5-1	TRBJ2-7	TGCGCCAGCAGCTTGGCAGGTCAGTCCTACGAGCAGTACTTC	CASSLAGQSYEQYF
once	.	TRBV2	TRBJ1-3	TGTGCCAGCAGCCCCGTCCGGGACACTGGAAACACCATATATTTT	CASSPVRDTGNTIYF
.	TRBD2	TRBV6-5	TRBJ2-7	TGTGCCACTACGACTAGCGGGGGATACGAGCAGTACTTC	CATTTSGGYEQYF
.	TRBD2	TRBV19	TRBJ2-5	TGTGCCAGTGGGGTCCCGGGGGGTCAAGAGACCCAGTACTTC	CASGVPGGQETQYF
.	.	TRBV7-9	TRBJ1-1	TGTGCCAGCAGCTTCGGCAGGGGTATCACTGAAGCTTTCTTT	CASSFGRGITEAFF
.	.	TRBV9	TRBJ2-2	TGTGCCAGCAGCGCATTCGACAGCACCGGGGAGCTGTTTTTT	CASSAFDSTGELFF
.	.	TRBV5-4	TRBJ1-1	TGTGCCACCAGATCGGGGGGACGTAACACTGAAGCTTTCTTT	CATRSGGRNTEAFF
.	.	TRBV7-6	TRBJ1-1	TGTGCCAGCAGCCGGGCGCGGGGATCTGAAGCTTTCTTT	CASSRARGSEAFF
.	.	TRBV19	TRBJ1-4	TGTGCCTCTGGGGGACATCACCCCCCTACTAATGAAAAACTGTTTTTT	CASGGHHPPTNEKLFF
few	TRBD1	TRBV19	TRBJ1-2	TGTGCCAGTAGTTGGGGACAGAGCTACACCTTC	CASSWGQSYTF
few	.	TRBV10-2	TRBJ2-5	TGCGCCAGCAGCCCTTTAGGGGGGGTTGGTGAGACCCAGTACTTC	CASSPLGGVGETQYF
.	.	TRBV4-1	TRBJ1-3	TGCGCCAGCAGCCAAGTTGCGAGCAGGGTCTCTGGAAACACCATATATTTT	CASSQVASRVSGNTIYF
.	.	TRBV11-3	TRBJ2-7	TGTGCCAGCAGCGACGGGGTCGAGCAGTACTTC	CASSDGVEQYF
.	.	TRBV2	TRBJ2-5	TGTGCCAGCAGTGGTAGACAGGCCCAAGAGACCCAGTACTTC	CASSGRQAQETQYF
.	TRBD1	TRBV9	TRBJ2-3	TGTGCCAGCAGCGGAAACAGGGGGCTGAACACAGATACGCAGTATTTT	CASSGNRGLNTDTQYF
.	.	TRBV6-5	TRBJ2-7	TGTGCCAGCAGCGGCCGGAACAGTCTCTACGAGCAGTACTTC	CASSGRNSLYEQYF
.	TRBD1	TRBV7-3	TRBJ2-5	TGTGCCAGCAGCTTAACCTGGAAGGGGGCGCATCAAGAGACCCAGTACTTC	CASSLTWKGAHQETQYF
.	TRBD1	TRBV28	TRBJ2-2	TGTGCCAGCACCGACAGGGGAGCTCCCGGGGAGCTGTTTTTT	CASTDRGAPGELFF